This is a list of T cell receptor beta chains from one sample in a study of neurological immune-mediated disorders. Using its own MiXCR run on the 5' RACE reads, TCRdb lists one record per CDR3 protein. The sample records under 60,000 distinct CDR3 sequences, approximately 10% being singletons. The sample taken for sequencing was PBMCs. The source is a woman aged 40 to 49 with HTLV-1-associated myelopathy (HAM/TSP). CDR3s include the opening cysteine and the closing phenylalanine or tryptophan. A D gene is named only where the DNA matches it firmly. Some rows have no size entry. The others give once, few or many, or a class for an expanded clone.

cdr3_nt: TGCGCCAGCAGCTTGCGTCGAGGCCAGGGGGCTTCGGATACGCAGTATTTT
cdr3_aa: CASSLRRGQGASDTQYF
v_call: TRBV5-1
d_call: TRBD1
j_call: TRBJ2-3
clone_size: many

cdr3_nt: TGTGCCAGCAGCCGGGGACGGGAAAAACTGTTTTTT
cdr3_aa: CASSRGREKLFF
v_call: TRBV13
d_call: NA
j_call: TRBJ1-4
clone_size: many

cdr3_nt: TGTGCCAGCAGCCGAGACAGGGGACGAAGCACAGATACGCAGTATTTT
cdr3_aa: CASSRDRGRSTDTQYF
v_call: TRBV5-6
d_call: TRBD1
j_call: TRBJ2-3
clone_size: many

cdr3_nt: TGTGCCAGCAGTTCCGCCCGTGGGGGGGCCGGGAATGAGCAGTTCTTC
cdr3_aa: CASSSARGGAGNEQFF
v_call: TRBV6-2/TRBV6-3
d_call: NA
j_call: TRBJ2-1
clone_size: many

cdr3_nt: TGTGCCAGCAGTCCCCGAGGGACAACCTACGAGCAGTACTTC
cdr3_aa: CASSPRGTTYEQYF
v_call: TRBV6-6
d_call: NA
j_call: TRBJ2-7
clone_size: many

cdr3_nt: TGTGCCAGCAGTTGGGGGAGGGAGGTCACTGAAGCTTTCTTT
cdr3_aa: CASSWGREVTEAFF
v_call: TRBV27
d_call: NA
j_call: TRBJ1-1
clone_size: many

cdr3_nt: TGCAGCGTCAGGGGGGGGAACACCGGGGAGCTGTTTTTT
cdr3_aa: CSVRGGNTGELFF
v_call: TRBV29-1
d_call: NA
j_call: TRBJ2-2
clone_size: NA

cdr3_nt: TGTGCCAGCAGTAAACCGGGACGGACAATCTATGGCTACACCTTC
cdr3_aa: CASSKPGRTIYGYTF
v_call: TRBV6-2/TRBV6-3
d_call: NA
j_call: TRBJ1-2
clone_size: many

cdr3_nt: TGTGCCAGCAGTTTAGGAGGGTTGGGCGAGCAGTACTTC
cdr3_aa: CASSLGGLGEQYF
v_call: TRBV12-3/TRBV12-4
d_call: NA
j_call: TRBJ2-7
clone_size: many

cdr3_nt: TGTGCCAGCACCCCGCGGGGGACCTTAGCCAAAAACATTCAGTACTTC
cdr3_aa: CASTPRGTLAKNIQYF
v_call: TRBV6-2/TRBV6-3
d_call: TRBD2
j_call: TRBJ2-4
clone_size: NA

cdr3_nt: TGTGCCAGCAGCTTAGCCCCTAGCGTGGGGGGACAGTCCCGCGAGCAGTACTTC
cdr3_aa: CASSLAPSVGGQSREQYF
v_call: TRBV7-2
d_call: NA
j_call: TRBJ2-7
clone_size: many

cdr3_nt: TGCAGCGTTGACTTGGACACGTACCAAGAGACCCAGTACTTC
cdr3_aa: CSVDLDTYQETQYF
v_call: TRBV29-1
d_call: NA
j_call: TRBJ2-5
clone_size: many

cdr3_nt: TGTGCCAGCAGTCCCACCTCTAGCGGGGGGAACACCGGGGAGCTGTTTTTT
cdr3_aa: CASSPTSSGGNTGELFF
v_call: TRBV6-5
d_call: TRBD2
j_call: TRBJ2-2
clone_size: NA

cdr3_nt: TGTGCCAGCAGTCAATTGAAGTACAATGAGCAGTTCTTC
cdr3_aa: CASSQLKYNEQFF
v_call: TRBV11-2
d_call: NA
j_call: TRBJ2-1
clone_size: many

cdr3_nt: TGTGCCAGCAGTGGGGGGACAGGAGACAATCAGCCCCAGCATTTT
cdr3_aa: CASSGGTGDNQPQHF
v_call: TRBV25-1
d_call: TRBD1
j_call: TRBJ1-5
clone_size: many

cdr3_nt: TGCGCCAGCAGCCAAGACGCGGGCCCGGGCGAGGCCCAGTACTTC
cdr3_aa: CASSQDAGPGEAQYF
v_call: TRBV4-3
d_call: NA
j_call: TRBJ2-5
clone_size: many

cdr3_nt: TGTGCCAGCAGTCGGAGCGGGGATCCCACAGATACGCAGTATTTT
cdr3_aa: CASSRSGDPTDTQYF
v_call: TRBV6-4
d_call: TRBD2
j_call: TRBJ2-3
clone_size: medium-sized

cdr3_nt: TGTGCCAGCAGTACCGACAGCTCCTACGAGCAGTACTTC
cdr3_aa: CASSTDSSYEQYF
v_call: TRBV12-3/TRBV12-4
d_call: NA
j_call: TRBJ2-7
clone_size: many

cdr3_nt: TGTGCTAGTGCTCCCGGTAGAATCAGCAATCAGCCCCAGCATTTT
cdr3_aa: CASAPGRISNQPQHF
v_call: TRBV12-5
d_call: NA
j_call: TRBJ1-5
clone_size: many

cdr3_nt: TGTGCCAGCAGATCCTGGACAGGGGATACCAACTATGGCTACACCTTC
cdr3_aa: CASRSWTGDTNYGYTF
v_call: TRBV6-5
d_call: TRBD1
j_call: TRBJ1-2
clone_size: many

cdr3_nt: TGTGCCAGCAGTTTATCGACAGGGGGCGCGGGGGAGCAGTACTTC
cdr3_aa: CASSLSTGGAGEQYF
v_call: TRBV28
d_call: TRBD1
j_call: TRBJ2-7
clone_size: many

cdr3_nt: TGTGCCAGCAGCGATTCTGAATCACCCCTCCACTTT
cdr3_aa: CASSDSESPLHF
v_call: TRBV12-3/TRBV12-4
d_call: NA
j_call: TRBJ1-6
clone_size: many

cdr3_nt: TGCGCCAGCAGCCCAGGGCTCGGGCTTATGAACACTGAAGCTTTCTTT
cdr3_aa: CASSPGLGLMNTEAFF
v_call: TRBV5-1
d_call: NA
j_call: TRBJ1-1
clone_size: NA

cdr3_nt: TGCAGTGCTAGGAACCCGGGGGCGTATGGAAACACCATATATTTT
cdr3_aa: CSARNPGAYGNTIYF
v_call: TRBV20-1
d_call: NA
j_call: TRBJ1-3
clone_size: NA

cdr3_nt: TGCGCCAGCAGCTTAGCGGGGGCATCAGGTAATGAGCAGTTCTTC
cdr3_aa: CASSLAGASGNEQFF
v_call: TRBV5-1
d_call: TRBD2
j_call: TRBJ2-1
clone_size: many

cdr3_nt: TGTGCCAGCAGGTACGACAGGCCCTACGAGCAGTACTTC
cdr3_aa: CASRYDRPYEQYF
v_call: TRBV6-2/TRBV6-3
d_call: NA
j_call: TRBJ2-7
clone_size: many

cdr3_nt: TGCAGTGCTTATCAGGGAAACTATGGCTACACCTTC
cdr3_aa: CSAYQGNYGYTF
v_call: TRBV20-1
d_call: NA
j_call: TRBJ1-2
clone_size: many

cdr3_nt: TGTGCCAGCAGTTTCGGGGTATATGGCTACACCTTC
cdr3_aa: CASSFGVYGYTF
v_call: TRBV12-3/TRBV12-4
d_call: NA
j_call: TRBJ1-2
clone_size: many

cdr3_nt: TGTGCCAGCAGTCTCGGGGGGACCGAGCAGTTCTTC
cdr3_aa: CASSLGGTEQFF
v_call: TRBV27
d_call: TRBD2
j_call: TRBJ2-1
clone_size: many

cdr3_nt: TGTGCCAGCAGTCTCACCGGGACAGACTCCTACGAGCAGTACTTC
cdr3_aa: CASSLTGTDSYEQYF
v_call: TRBV2
d_call: TRBD1
j_call: TRBJ2-7
clone_size: many

cdr3_nt: TGCGCCAGCACTCCTTACCACCCGGGACAGGGGGTCTACGAGCAGTACTTC
cdr3_aa: CASTPYHPGQGVYEQYF
v_call: TRBV23-1
d_call: TRBD1
j_call: TRBJ2-7
clone_size: many

cdr3_nt: TGCAGCGTTGAACGGACAGGGACAAACACAGATACGCAGTATTTT
cdr3_aa: CSVERTGTNTDTQYF
v_call: TRBV29-1
d_call: TRBD1
j_call: TRBJ2-3
clone_size: many

cdr3_nt: TGTGCCAGCAGCAAACTAACCTACGAGCAGTACTTC
cdr3_aa: CASSKLTYEQYF
v_call: TRBV7-8
d_call: NA
j_call: TRBJ2-7
clone_size: many

cdr3_nt: TGCGCCAGCATGGGGGGACGCCTCGTTTATCAGCCCCAGCATTTT
cdr3_aa: CASMGGRLVYQPQHF
v_call: TRBV5-1
d_call: NA
j_call: TRBJ1-5
clone_size: many

cdr3_nt: TGTGCCAGCAGTGCCTATCGGGACAGCGAAAAGAGGGATACGCAGTATTTT
cdr3_aa: CASSAYRDSEKRDTQYF
v_call: TRBV12-3/TRBV12-4
d_call: TRBD1
j_call: TRBJ2-3
clone_size: many

cdr3_nt: TGCGCCAGCAGCGCCACAGGTCTCAGGTCCTACGAGCAGTACTTC
cdr3_aa: CASSATGLRSYEQYF
v_call: TRBV5-1
d_call: NA
j_call: TRBJ2-7
clone_size: many

cdr3_nt: TGTGCCAGCAGTGAAGCTCGGCGACTCGATCAGCCCCAGCATTTT
cdr3_aa: CASSEARRLDQPQHF
v_call: TRBV6-1
d_call: NA
j_call: TRBJ1-5
clone_size: many

cdr3_nt: TGTGCCAGCAGCCTAGCGGGGGGGCCATCAGATACGCAGTATTTT
cdr3_aa: CASSLAGGPSDTQYF
v_call: TRBV7-8
d_call: TRBD2
j_call: TRBJ2-3
clone_size: many

cdr3_nt: TGTGCCACTCAGGGGCAGTCGACGTCTGGCTACACCTTC
cdr3_aa: CATQGQSTSGYTF
v_call: TRBV10-3
d_call: NA
j_call: TRBJ1-2
clone_size: many

cdr3_nt: TGCAGCGTTGAGAGCGGGGGGGGGCAGTTCTTC
cdr3_aa: CSVESGGGQFF
v_call: TRBV29-1
d_call: TRBD2
j_call: TRBJ2-1
clone_size: many

cdr3_nt: TGTGCCACCAGTGATACCCGGACAGGGGCCGGGGAGCTGTTTTTT
cdr3_aa: CATSDTRTGAGELFF
v_call: TRBV24-1
d_call: TRBD1
j_call: TRBJ2-2
clone_size: many

cdr3_nt: TGTGCCAGCAGTTTACAGGGCGGGGGGCAAGAGACCCAGTACTTC
cdr3_aa: CASSLQGGGQETQYF
v_call: TRBV12-3/TRBV12-4
d_call: TRBD2
j_call: TRBJ2-5
clone_size: many

cdr3_nt: TGTGCCAGCAGCTCTAGCGGGGGGACCACCGGGGAGCTGTTTTTT
cdr3_aa: CASSSSGGTTGELFF
v_call: TRBV7-9
d_call: TRBD2
j_call: TRBJ2-2
clone_size: many

cdr3_nt: TGTGCCAGCAGCCCGCTTATAACCAGGGACACCGGGGAGCTGTTTTTT
cdr3_aa: CASSPLITRDTGELFF
v_call: TRBV5-6
d_call: NA
j_call: TRBJ2-2
clone_size: many

cdr3_nt: TGTGCCAGCAGCACCCAAGCGGGGGGGTATTCTGGCACAGATACGCAGTATTTT
cdr3_aa: CASSTQAGGYSGTDTQYF
v_call: TRBV21-1
d_call: NA
j_call: TRBJ2-3
clone_size: NA

cdr3_nt: TGCAGTGCTAGAGTACTAGCGGGGAATGAGCAGTTCTTC
cdr3_aa: CSARVLAGNEQFF
v_call: TRBV20-1
d_call: TRBD2
j_call: TRBJ2-1
clone_size: many

cdr3_nt: TGTGCCAGCAGCCGCAGCGGGGGGGGAAACACCGGGGAGCTGTTTTTT
cdr3_aa: CASSRSGGGNTGELFF
v_call: TRBV9
d_call: TRBD2
j_call: TRBJ2-2
clone_size: many

cdr3_nt: TGCGCCAGCAGCCTCCGACTAGCGGGGAAGGGGGATACGCAGTATTTT
cdr3_aa: CASSLRLAGKGDTQYF
v_call: TRBV5-1
d_call: TRBD2
j_call: TRBJ2-3
clone_size: many

cdr3_nt: TGTGCCAGCAGCTCCTTGCGGGGGGCTGGGGAGACCCAGTACTTC
cdr3_aa: CASSSLRGAGETQYF
v_call: TRBV7-9
d_call: TRBD2
j_call: TRBJ2-5
clone_size: NA